This TCR beta chain was identified during a study of identical twins' blood T cells. Study information: Some 50 million reads covered roughly 6 alpha-chain and roughly 6 beta-chain libraries.

About this clonotype itself: No antigen is known for it.

Study outcomes and limitations: Twins reportedly had markedly more similar V usage than unrelated donors, even among out-of-frame TCRbeta clonotypes. Each donor's most abundant TCRbeta clonotypes shared more CDR3 sequences with her twin than unrelated donors.

Using its own MiXCR run on the 5' RACE reads, TCRdb lists one record per CDR3 protein. Of 350,000 to 400,000 distinct CDR3 sequences listed, 28% are singletons. The CDR3 sequence is 14 residues long. CDR1 is GTSNPN and CDR2 is SVGIG in the germline V gene (reference sequence). V lost 2 bases and J 7 bases, leaving 12 bases between the germline ends. The sequence came from a woman between 18 and 50 years old in good health. Sample: PBMCs. The chain recombines TRBV30 with TRBJ1-6; possibly TRBD1 for D (6 bases). CDR3 in amino acids: CAWSSRDTNSPLHF. The CDR3 DNA sequence: TGTGCCTGGAGTTCGCGGGACACCAATTCACCCCTCCACTTT.